This paragraph reports one TCR beta chain. The specificity of this receptor is unknown. No much larger clone is present one base from it, and per-base qualities are unavailable. The receptor library was made with the immunoSEQ multiplex PCR assay. For the multiplex PCR, a mixture combining 60 forward primers for TCR Vbeta segments and 13 reverse primers for TCR Jbeta segments was used. A multiplex PCR assay on genomic DNA amplified the CDR3 region of rearranged TCR beta genes. Amplified TCR beta libraries were sequenced as 87-base-pair reads on the Illumina HiSeq System. Regarding the original processing steps: A later analysis counted about 80 million unique TCR beta chains across the 666 repertoires, and roughly 10 million of these chains were shared by at least two donors. Raw reads were error-corrected and collapsed into unique sequences with a nearest-neighbor algorithm that merged closely related sequences to remove PCR and sequencing errors. CDR3 sequences were aligned to IMGT reference sequences to assign V, D and J gene segments. For a sequence to be retained, a match of at least six nucleotides to both a V gene segment and a J gene segment was required. A rearrangement counted as productive if the CDR3 had no stop codons and remained in frame with V and J, and every other rearrangement counted as non-productive. Following IMGT convention, CDR3 was defined as the stretch from the second conserved V-encoded cysteine to the conserved J-encoded phenylalanine. The earlier analysis of some 540 of the donors excluded any sequence lacking an unambiguous match to a single V gene segment. An earlier analysis of fewer than 750 of the donors called V segments functional above 56.7% productive rearrangements and segregating when the between-donor standard deviation exceeded 5%. A statistical classification framework was built for diagnosing cytomegalovirus status from the catalog of TCR beta chain sequences. In a later analysis, V and J genes were assigned by comparing TCR nucleotide sequences against IMGT/GENE-DB human TR gene sequences. In a later analysis, CDR3 sequences and most-parsimonious VDJ recombination scenarios were assigned using the TCRdist pipeline. A later analysis defined each TCR beta chain by its CDR3 amino acid sequence plus V-gene family, and excluded reads lacking a unique V-gene family. A later analysis removed 550 to 650 highly shared, low-generation-probability nucleotide sequences to deal with suspected cross-contamination and a sequencing artifact. In a later analysis, a clonal expansion index for each public chain was calculated from normalized within-repertoire ranks of inferred template counts. In a later analysis, generation probabilities were computed using a VDJ recombination model fitted to out-of-frame rearrangements, and the results were checked against IGoR. Hypergeometric tests were used in a later analysis to score TCR-TCR, TCR-HLA and TCR-CMV co-occurrence, with a repertoire-size bias correction applied to the TCR pairs. In a later analysis, false discovery rates were estimated by permuting HLA or CMV assignments 20 times. In a later analysis, co-occurring TCRs were grouped using DBSCAN, and TCRdist sequence similarity was added for clustering within HLA-allele-positive subsets. For co-occurrence clustering, repertoires with fewer than 30,000 or more than 120,000 public chains were excluded, along with roughly 5 repertoires with anomalous nucleotide sharing. TCRdb obtained this table from immuneACCESS and retained in-frame rearrangements with V and J assigned. These tables miss some clones; where compared with another copy, unresolved V genes account for less than half of the shortfall, and the remainder is unexplained. V and J calls and clone size are those listed in that table; D and trimming were worked out from the DNA. This sample is represented by 150,000 to 200,000 clones; roughly 74% of them were singletons. The top ten clonotypes cover around 14% of the sample.

This specimen comes from a study of cytomegalovirus exposure and HLA in healthy donors listed by TCRdb under 2017. For context, the study as a whole: An earlier analysis of some 600 of the donors reported about 260 Gb of sequence data and 100 million to 120 million unique TCR beta sequences obtained from about 170 million T cells. An early release that covered 640 HLA-typed donors contained around 300 gigabases of sequencing data and 80 million or so unique TCR sequences. The genetic ancestry cluster associated with self-reported Caucasian donors included about 81% of the roughly 400 genotyped donors. The study aimed to test whether signatures of past pathogen exposure could be identified by cataloging public T cell receptors. Using immunosequencing, the study profiled T cell repertoires from about 610 subjects and related those repertoires to cytomegalovirus serostatus. Besides the first cohort of 666 subjects, a separate validation cohort made up of over a hundred different subjects was used. High-throughput TCR immunosequencing, statistical association of individual TCRs with disease status, and machine learning were combined to predict cytomegalovirus infection status. In a later analysis, previously published TCR beta repertoires from about 670 donors were re-analyzed and high-resolution HLA genotyping was added so that TCR occurrence patterns could be studied. The later analysis used no new phenotypic data to find candidate immune exposures, relying instead on TCR beta sequences and their occurrence across donors. An earlier analysis of more than 450 of the donors used high-throughput TCR beta sequencing to judge whether each TCR beta V gene segment behaved as functional or pseudogenic. Donor age, sex, ethnicity and CMV serostatus were compiled alongside the repertoire data. A later genetic analysis took genome-wide SNP genotypes for about 55% of the roughly 670 donors and used that subset as a discovery cohort. Every repertoire in the discovery cohort had been generated on one and the same sequencing platform. Class I and class II HLA loci were covered by the typing at four-digit resolution. Typing coverage varied by locus: roughly 629-640 donors for A, B, C, DRB1 and DQB1; around 560 for DQA1; over 600 for DPA1; under 490 for DPB1. Five DR-DQ haplotypes were handled as single units for association and clustering, since linkage in the cohort was strong. Among 300 to 500 genotyped donors of the cohort, an average of around 240,000 unique TCR beta nucleotide sequences was sequenced per donor, of which about 19% were non-productive. Overall results and qualifications from the work: It was suggested by the authors that the approach could potentially be generalized to other disease states and immunological phenotypes. In a later analysis, most CMV-associated TCR beta chains were found to appear HLA-restricted, with HLA associations seemingly driven largely by CMV exposure. Broadly in line with IMGT annotations, most TCR beta V segments showed up in productive rearrangements about 87% or about 30% of the time in an earlier analysis of 450 to 600 of the donors. In a later analysis, HLA-associated TCR beta chains were found to be more clonally expanded and to have lower generation probabilities than equally common non-associated chains. A later analysis associated about 17,000 TCR beta sequences with specific HLA alleles at a false discovery rate of 0.05. Correlated functional status among segregating V segments might reflect linkage disequilibrium, but an unknown experimental factor could not be ruled out. A few of the identified cytomegalovirus-associated TCR beta chains were confirmed in vitro to be specific for cytomegalovirus antigens. Sequencing depth was assumed to be roughly uniform across donors in the presence/absence analyses, though that assumption may not hold. Only TCR beta chains were sequenced in this cohort, and the absence of alpha or paired-chain data limited detectable features. According to a later genetic analysis, donors in an Asian-associated ancestry cluster had fewer N-insertions in productive TCRs than the roughly 670-donor mean. According to a later analysis, parvovirus B19, influenza, CMV and Epstein-Barr virus appeared linked to several top co-occurrence clusters. Because some donors lacked HLA typing at each locus, the association tests relied only on the typed subset. A total of 150 or so TCR beta chains were listed by the study as associated with cytomegalovirus. In a later genetic analysis, a missense DCLRE1C variant was associated with V-gene and J-gene trimming of TCR beta chains, and the association was replicated in an independent cohort. A group of highly shared sequence variants was considered likely to be a technical artifact of the sequencing pipeline. In a later analysis, the rate of TCR association differed among HLA loci, with DRB1 alleles having the most associated TCRs and HLA-C alleles having the fewest. When HLA alleles, especially DR and DQ, strongly co-occurred, attributing TCR associations to individual alleles was difficult. Cytomegalovirus status was reported to be diagnosed by the classifier with high specificity and sensitivity in both the original and validation cohorts. The 87-base-pair reads could not distinguish some IMGT-functional V segments, including TRBV6-2 and TRBV6-3, so those segments were excluded. Immune exposure information for the cohort was limited to CMV serostatus. A further reported finding was that TCR beta sequences accurately predicted the HLA-A and HLA-B alleles for most subjects in the first cohort. Because counts were too low, 15 to 20 rarely observed V segments, including chromosome 9 orphons, were left out of the earlier analysis of 587 of the donors. Across donors, most TCR sequences were observed very rarely, whereas some public TCRs were present in many individuals.

The cohort comprised some 680 healthy bone marrow donors. All cohort members were sampled while nominally healthy, although unrecorded immune exposures were likely present. The donor tested CMV seropositive and was one of the 289 seropositive cohort members. Every donor gave a peripheral blood sample, and the peripheral blood mononuclear cells from that sample were used for TCR beta sequencing. Genomic DNA was extracted from the blood cell samples with the Qiagen DNeasy Blood Extraction Kit. From V the trimming removes 4 bases and from J it removes 5 bases, while the gene matches leave 8 bases of the junction unaccounted for. From cysteine to phenylalanine, the CDR3 is 15 amino acids long. Just the 45-base CDR3 DNA is kept, in frame starting at base 1. CDR1 and CDR2, looked up from the germline V gene, are SGHVS and FQNEAQ.

Recombination linked TRBV7-8 to TRBJ2-1; 7 of the junction bases match TRBD1. Sequences were obtained from PBMCs. This sequence originates from a woman aged 25-40 years in good health and CMV-seropositive. The CDR3 here reads CASSSGQATHNEQFF. In nucleotide form, the sequence is TGTGCCAGCAGCTCAGGACAGGCCACACACAATGAGCAGTTCTTC.